This entry lists 23 T cell receptor beta chains sequenced from one sample in a study of T cell responses to AZD1222 COVID-19 vaccine. TCRdb's copy holds only in-frame clones and misses some; the assay was immunoSEQ multiplex PCR. The sample shows about 170,000 clones, approximately 88% of them seen only once. The sequences come from peripheral blood, collected 28 days after the second AZD1222 dose. All receptors derive from an adult who received the AZD1222 COVID-19 vaccine.

The chain carries TRBV5-4 and TRBJ1-2; D is undetermined. The CDR3 covers 12 residues. Trimming cost V 4 bases and J 8 bases, with 12 bases left between them. CDR1 and CDR2 (germline): SGHNT, YYREEE (reference sequence). The CDR3 region has the DNA TGTGCCAGCAGCCCGTCGGTGGGCGGCTACACCTTC. It yields the protein CASSPSVGGYTF. Full variable domain (remainder filled in from reference TRBV5-4 and TRBJ1-2): ETGVTQSPTHLIKTRGQQVTLRCSSQSGHNTVSWYQQALGQGPQFIFQYYREEENGRGNFPPRFSGLQFPNYSSELNVNALELDDSALYLCASSPSVGGYTFGSGTRLTVV.

This clone has only one observation. V usage is TRBV18 and J usage is TRBJ2-5; 11 bases agree with TRBD2. The V segment lost 3 bases and the J segment 5 bases; nucleotides outside the gene matches: 5. The CDR3 is 15 residues long. Per the germline V gene, CDR1 is KGHSH and CDR2 is LQKENI. The CDR3 DNA follows: TGTGCCAGCTCACCTCCTAGCGGGGGGCTCGAGACCCAGTACTTC. Its protein product is CASSPPSGGLETQYF.

J is TRBJ1-5 and V is TRBV3-1 (or the pseudogene TRBV3-2); D perhaps matches TRBD1 (5 bases). The CDR3 totals 15 residues. V lost 3 bases to trimming and J lost 5 bases, with 14 bases between them. CDR1 and CDR2 (germline): LGHDT, YNNKEL (reference sequence). CDR3 coding DNA: TGTGCCAGCAGCCATTACGGACGGGGCGATCAGCCCCAGCATTTT. As protein: CASSHYGRGDQPQHF.

The genes are TRBV19 and TRBJ2-4; TRBD2 matches at 10 bases. CDR1 LNHDA and CDR2 SQIVND come from the germline V gene (reference sequence). V gave up 3 bases and J gave up 6 bases; unmatched junction bases: 5. The CDR3 consists of 15 residues. The CDR3: CASSIQRGGGNIQYF. The CDR3 nucleotides are TGTGCCAGTAGTATTCAGCGGGGGGGCGGAAACATTCAGTACTTC.

The CDR3: CATRWTANQPQHF. DNA for the CDR3: TGTGCCACCAGGTGGACAGCCAATCAGCCCCAGCATTTT. The gene calls are TRBV10-3 and TRBJ1-5; the D gene is possibly TRBD1 (6 bases). Germline assignment: CDR1 ENHRY and CDR2 SYGVKD. The CDR3 length is 13 residues. The germline V and J ends were trimmed by 10 bases and 3 bases, with 13 bases remaining between them.

This clone was found once. The chain carries TRBV7-8 and TRBJ1-4; no clear D. V shed 6 bases and J shed 0 bases, with 14 bases lying between them. The length of the CDR3 is 16 residues. Germline V gene data show CDR1 as SGHVS and CDR2 as FQNEAQ. The CDR3 nucleotides are TGTGCCAGCAGTCGGTTCATAACTTCAACTAATGAAAAACTGTTTTTT. Its protein product is CASSRFITSTNEKLFF.

The CDR3 nucleotides read TGTGCTAGTGGCTCTGGTGGGGTTGGAAACACTGAAGCTTTCTTT. This codes for CASGSGGVGNTEAFF. This chain joins TRBV12-5 and TRBJ1-1; D uncertain. In germline, CDR1 is LGHNT, CDR2 FRNRAP. There are 15 residues in the CDR3. Deletions cut 6 bases from V and 2 bases from J, with 16 bases between.

This clone was counted at least ten times. The DNA of the CDR3 is TGTGCCAGCAGCTCCACTAGCGGGCTTTTGTACGAGCAGTACTTC. Amino acids: CASSSTSGLLYEQYF. V and J are TRBV27 and TRBJ2-7; the match to TRBD2 covers 9 bases. From germline, CDR1 is MNHEY and CDR2 SMNVEV (reference sequence). The J segment lost 4 bases and the V segment lost 6 bases, leaving 10 bases of the junction unmatched. The CDR3 has 15 residues.

The chain links TRBV3-1 (or the pseudogene TRBV3-2) to TRBJ2-5; D may be TRBD1 (7 bases). Trimming took 7 bases from V and 5 from J, leaving 17 bases between them. The length of the CDR3 is 14 residues. In germline, CDR1 is LGHDT, CDR2 YNNKEL (reference sequence). The DNA for the CDR3 is TGTGCCAGCATCCAGGGGGGTGCTAGGGAGACCCAGTACTTC. It codes for CASIQGGARETQYF.

The J gene is TRBJ2-5, the V gene TRBV3-1 (or the pseudogene TRBV3-2), with 8 positions matching TRBD1. Germline trimming cut 5 bases from V and 5 bases from J; bases unmatched to any gene: 4. Germline V gene sequence: CDR1 LGHDT, CDR2 YNNKEL (reference sequence). CDR3 length: 13 residues. CDR3 nucleotide sequence: TGTGCCAGCAGCGCCCAGGGGGCTGAGACCCAGTACTTC. Translated: CASSAQGAETQYF.

This clone has just one count. The chain is built from TRBV7-9 and TRBJ2-7; the D gene is possibly TRBD1 (6 bases). This CDR3 is 16 amino acids long. Germline lookup yields CDR1 SEHNR and CDR2 FQNEAQ (reference sequence). V dropped 0 bases and J dropped 1 base, with 13 bases sitting between them. The CDR3: CASSLALGQGSYEQYF. The CDR3 bases are TGTGCCAGCAGCTTAGCGCTGGGGCAGGGGTCCTACGAGCAGTACTTC.

This clone was counted a few times. This chain joins TRBV12-3 or TRBV12-4 and TRBJ1-5; 7 nucleotides line up with TRBD1. V lost 9 bases to trimming and J lost 3 bases; unmatched junction nucleotides: 2. The CDR3 consists of 12 residues. CDR3 DNA: TGTGCCAGGGGGACAGACAATCAGCCCCAGCATTTT. Translated, it gives CARGTDNQPQHF.

The chain combines TRBV12-3 or TRBV12-4 with TRBJ1-6; no clear D. This CDR3 comprises 12 residues. Deletions cut 8 bases from V and 10 bases from J, with 12 bases between. The CDR3 is CASSNPQSPLHF. The CDR3 DNA sequence: TGTGCCAGCTCTAACCCGCAATCACCCCTCCACTTT.

V is TRBV7-8 and J is TRBJ1-4, with D perhaps TRBD1 (6 bases). The CDR3 is 19 residues long. CDR1 and CDR2 from the germline V gene are SGHVS and FQNEAQ. The V gene lost 1 base and the J gene lost 5 bases, with 23 bases spanning the gap. The CDR3 nucleotides read TGTGCCAGCAGCTTAGATTTGAAGTCGGGGGGGGCCCCGAATGAAAAACTGTTTTTT. Residues: CASSLDLKSGGAPNEKLFF.

V gene TRBV18 combines with J gene TRBJ1-6; 10 bases agree with TRBD1. The trim removed 3 bases at V and 6 bases at J, leaving 5 bases unmatched. CDR3 length: 16 amino acids. Germline V gives CDR1 KGHSH, CDR2 LQKENI. The CDR3, as DNA: TGTGCCAGCTCACCCTCACGGACAGGGGGTAATTCACCCCTCCACTTT. Translation gives CASSPSRTGGNSPLHF. Combining the CDR3 with reference TRBV18 and TRBJ1-6 gives the whole variable domain NAGVMQNPRHLVRRRGQEARLRCSPMKGHSHVYWYRQLPEEGLKFMVYLQKENIIDESGMPKERFSAEFPKEGPSILRIQQVVRGDSAAYFCASSPSRTGGNSPLHFGNGTRLTVT.

The V gene is TRBV10-1, the J gene TRBJ1-1, with a weak D call TRBD1 (6 bases). Germline CDR1 is WNHNN and CDR2 is SYGVQD (reference sequence). This CDR3 is built from 13 residues. V dropped 6 bases and J dropped 1 base, with 9 bases sitting between them. The CDR3 is CASRVDRNTEAFF. Written as DNA, the CDR3 is TGCGCCAGCAGGGTGGACAGGAACACTGAAGCTTTCTTT.

The chain is built from TRBV12-3 or TRBV12-4 and TRBJ2-7; D gene uncertain. This CDR3 comprises 13 residues. Trimming pared 0 bases from V and 5 bases from J, leaving 8 bases between. DNA for the CDR3: TGTGCCAGCAGTTTAGCCCCCTGGGACGAGCAGTACTTC. It encodes CASSLAPWDEQYF.

The CDR3 nucleotides are TGTGCCACCAGCAGACAGGGAGGGTGGGGCTACACCTTC. The encoded protein is CATSRQGGWGYTF. This sequence joins TRBV15 and TRBJ1-2, with D possibly TRBD1 on 5 matching bases. The V end lost 2 bases, the J end lost 8 bases, and 12 bases lay between the germline ends. CDR1 and CDR2 (germline): LNHNV, YYDKDF (reference sequence). CDR3 size: 13 residues. Filled out from reference TRBV15 and TRBJ1-2, the complete variable domain reads DAMVIQNPRYQVTQFGKPVTLSCSQTLNHNVMYWYQQKSSQAPKLLFHYYDKDFNNEADTPDNFQSRRPNTSFCFLDIRSPGLGDTAMYLCATSRQGGWGYTFGSGTRLTVV.

This chain connects TRBV10-3 to TRBJ2-1, with 8 bases identical to TRBD2. The germline V gene has CDR1 ENHRY and CDR2 SYGVKD. The trim removed 0 bases at V and 3 bases at J, leaving 1 base unmatched. The CDR3 is 15 residues long. CDR3 region: CAISESGGGYNEQFF. The CDR3 nucleotides read TGTGCCATCAGTGAGTCCGGGGGGGGCTACAATGAGCAGTTCTTC.

The V and J genes are TRBV10-3 and TRBJ2-7; tentatively, D is TRBD1 (6 bases). Germline V gene sequence: CDR1 ENHRY, CDR2 SYGVKD. Trimming removed 5 bases from V and 1 base from J, with 12 bases in between. CDR3 length equals 14 residues. The CDR3 loop reads CAISPTDSSYEQYF. CDR3 nucleotide sequence: TGTGCCATCAGTCCAACGGACAGTTCCTACGAGCAGTACTTC.

The CDR3 region is CASSGRDRGTDEAFF. Written as DNA, the CDR3 is TGTGCCAGCAGCGGCCGGGACAGGGGCACGGATGAAGCTTTCTTT. The V and J genes are TRBV7-9 and TRBJ1-1; 10 positions match TRBD1. Trimming took 5 bases from V and 7 from J; bases not matched to a gene: 10. The germline V gene encodes CDR1 SEHNR and CDR2 FQNEAQ (reference sequence). This CDR3 is 15 amino acids long.

Regarding this clone: Other DNA sequences of this sample code for an identical CDR3. The chain couples TRBV5-1 to TRBJ2-3, with a possible D match to TRBD2 (6 bases). CDR3 length: 15 residues. V was shortened by 0 bases and J by 3 bases, with 11 bases between the two germline ends. CDR1 and CDR2 (germline): SGHRS, YFSETQ. The CDR3 is CASSLEWAGTDTQYF. Here the CDR3 DNA reads TGCGCCAGCAGCTTGGAGTGGGCGGGAACAGATACGCAGTATTTT.

V gene TRBV6-4 combines with J gene TRBJ1-6; D is possibly TRBD1 (5 bases). The length of the CDR3 is 12 residues. Trimming stripped 5 bases from V and 13 bases from J, with 12 bases between. The germline V gene has CDR1 MRHNA and CDR2 SNTAGT. CDR3 region: CASSSGSSPLHF. The CDR3 nucleotides are TGTGCCAGCAGTTCAGGGAGCAGTCCCCTCCACTTT.